This TCR beta chain was identified in a study of graft-versus-host responses after intestinal transplantation. Overall study context: Transplant recipients had multivisceral, liver-intestinal, or isolated intestinal grafts.

The CDR3 totals 14 residues. V lost 7 bases, J lost 5 bases, and 7 bases stayed unmatched. Germline lookup yields CDR1 MNHEY and CDR2 SVGAGI. To note about this clone: Its specificity is not known.

Sequenced by immunoSEQ multiplex PCR; TCRdb stores in-frame clones only, minus some. The table includes roughly 93,000 clones, around 93% detected once. The TCR comes from a human donor who was the organ donor for an intestinal transplant. J is TRBJ2-1 and V is TRBV6-5; 8 bases fit TRBD1. Sample: unstimulated CD8+ T cells sorted from spleen or lymph node cells, taken before transplant. The CDR3 sequence: CASTGTGINNEQFF. DNA of the CDR3: TGTGCCAGCACAGGGACAGGAATAAACAATGAGCAGTTCTTC.